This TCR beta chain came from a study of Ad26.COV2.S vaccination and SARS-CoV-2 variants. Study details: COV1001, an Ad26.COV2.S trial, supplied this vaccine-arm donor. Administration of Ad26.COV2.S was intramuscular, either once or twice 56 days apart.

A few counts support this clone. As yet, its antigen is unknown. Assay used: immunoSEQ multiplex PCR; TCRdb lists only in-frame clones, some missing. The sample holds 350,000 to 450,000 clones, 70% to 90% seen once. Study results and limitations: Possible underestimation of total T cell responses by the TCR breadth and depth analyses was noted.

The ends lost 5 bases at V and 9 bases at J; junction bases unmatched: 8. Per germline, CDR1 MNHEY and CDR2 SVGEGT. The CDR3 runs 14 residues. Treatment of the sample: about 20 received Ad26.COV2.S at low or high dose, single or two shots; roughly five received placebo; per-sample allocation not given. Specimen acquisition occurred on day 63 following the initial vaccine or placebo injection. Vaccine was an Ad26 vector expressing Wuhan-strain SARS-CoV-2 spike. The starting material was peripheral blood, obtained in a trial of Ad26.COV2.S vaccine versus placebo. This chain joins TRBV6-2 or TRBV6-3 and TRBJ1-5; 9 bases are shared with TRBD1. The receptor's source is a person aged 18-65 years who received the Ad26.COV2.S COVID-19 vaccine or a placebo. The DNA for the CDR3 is TGTGCCAGCAGTCCCACAGGGGGCTCTCGGCCCCAGCATTTT. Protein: CASSPTGGSRPQHF.